A single sample gave rise to the 17 T cell receptor beta chains below, sequenced in a study of identical twins. TCRdb independently ran MiXCR on the 5' RACE reads; one entry per CDR3 protein. The table records a few hundred thousand distinct CDR3 sequences, roughly 9.8% of them present only once. These data were likewise used in another study, on yellow fever vaccine responses in identical twins.

Sequences were obtained from CD8+ T cells sorted from blood. The origin of the receptors is a woman in her late teens or twenties in good health.

This clonotype showed up many times. This chain uses TRBV12-3 or TRBV12-4 with TRBJ2-5, with D uncertain. The CDR3 is 15 residues long. Trimming left V 3 bases short and J 2 bases short, with 13 bases between. In DNA form, the CDR3 reads TGTGCCAGCAGTTTGGTAGCAATCCCACAAGAGACCCAGTACTTC. Translation: CASSLVAIPQETQYF.

This clonotype was seen more than once but under ten times. V usage is TRBV2 and J usage is TRBJ2-5, with 10 bases identical to TRBD2. Germline-derived CDR1 and CDR2 are SNHLY and FYNNEI. V dropped 6 bases and J dropped 5; count of bases not matched to a gene: 9. This CDR3 has 15 amino acids. Here the CDR3 reads CASRYGAGGSETQYF. In DNA, the CDR3 is TGTGCCAGCAGATACGGAGCGGGGGGGAGCGAGACCCAGTACTTC.

This clonotype was seen ten or more times. This chain joins TRBV12-3 or TRBV12-4 and TRBJ1-3; D gene uncertain. CDR3 length: 14 residues. With 4 bases removed from V and 0 bases from J, the gap between germline ends came to 7 bases. The CDR3 nucleotides read TGTGCCAGCAGTTGGGATATCTCTGGAAACACCATATATTTT. The encoded protein is CASSWDISGNTIYF.

The V gene is TRBV27, the J gene TRBJ2-7, with a possible D match to TRBD2 (7 bases). The CDR3 has 14 residues. Deletions cut 6 bases from V and 2 bases from J, with 14 bases between. Looked up from germline, CDR1 is MNHEY and CDR2 is SMNVEV (reference sequence). The CDR3 loop reads CASREPGGPYEQYF. The CDR3 nucleotides are TGTGCCAGCAGGGAACCGGGGGGCCCCTACGAGCAGTACTTC.

The genes are TRBV5-4 and TRBJ1-3, with TRBD1 matching 8 bases. The CDR3 contains 15 residues. Germline V lookup: CDR1 SGHNT, CDR2 YYREEE (reference sequence). Trimming at V came to 5 bases and at J to 6 bases, leaving 10 bases not matched to a gene. Here the CDR3 reads CASSITGTGVNTIYF. The DNA for the CDR3 is TGTGCCAGCAGTATCACCGGGACAGGCGTAAACACCATATATTTT.

This clonotype appeared many times. In nucleotides, the CDR3 is TGTGCCAGCAGCCCCCTACCCGGGGGCGATGAGCAGTTCTTC. The encoded protein is CASSPLPGGDEQFF. The chain carries TRBV5-5 and TRBJ2-1; D may match TRBD1 or TRBD2 (6 bases each). V lost 4 bases to trimming and J lost 8 bases, with 16 bases between them. The germline gives CDR1 SGHKS, CDR2 YYEKEE (reference sequence). This CDR3 comprises 14 residues.

The rearrangement links TRBV5-1 to TRBJ2-3; weak D call: TRBD2 (5 bases). There are 19 residues in the CDR3. CDR1 SGHRS and CDR2 YFSETQ come from the germline V gene. The V and J ends lost 0 bases and 1 base respectively, with 21 bases between them. CDR3 sequence reads: CASSLAPGFMLTGTDTQYF. Written as DNA, the CDR3 is TGCGCCAGCAGCTTGGCCCCGGGGTTCATGTTGACCGGCACAGATACGCAGTATTTT.

This clonotype appeared many times. The V call is TRBV7-9, the J call TRBJ2-7; D remains unclear. The CDR3 contains 12 residues. The V end lost 5 bases, the J end lost 4 bases, and 9 bases lay between the germline ends. Germline values: CDR1 SEHNR, CDR2 FQNEAQ (reference sequence). The CDR3 DNA sequence: TGTGCCAGCAGCGCCTCAGGATACGAGCAGTACTTC. Its translation is CASSASGYEQYF.

This clonotype appeared many times. The chain uses TRBV7-9 and TRBJ2-5; D uncertain. Germline V CDR1 and CDR2: SEHNR, FQNEAQ (reference sequence). Deletions cut 3 bases from V and 3 bases from J, with 8 bases between. This CDR3 region has 13 residues. The CDR3 loop is CASSFSGEETQYF. The CDR3 DNA reads as TGTGCCAGCAGCTTTTCTGGGGAAGAGACCCAGTACTTC. Complete variable domain (other parts from reference TRBV7-9 and TRBJ2-5): DTGVSQNPRHKITKRGQNVTFRCDPISEHNRLYWYRQTLGQGPEFLTYFQNEAQLEKSRLLSDRFSAERPKGSFSTLEIQRTEQGDSAMYLCASSFSGEETQYFGPGTRLLVL.

J is TRBJ2-3 and V is TRBV7-2, with unresolved D. The germline V gene encodes CDR1 SGHTA and CDR2 FQGNSA. V lost 2 bases, J lost 0 bases, and 9 bases lay in between. The CDR3 sequence is 15 residues long. DNA for the CDR3: TGTGCCAGCAGCTTACCGCGACTCAGCACAGATACGCAGTATTTT. Its translation is CASSLPRLSTDTQYF.

This clonotype was observed a few times. This chain joins TRBV5-1 and TRBJ2-7; D is unclear. This CDR3 has 13 residues. The germline V gene has CDR1 SGHRS and CDR2 YFSETQ. With 5 bases removed from V and 2 bases from J, the gap between germline ends came to 11 bases. The CDR3 sequence: CASRVGSTYEQYF. CDR3 coding DNA: TGCGCCAGCAGAGTGGGTTCGACCTACGAGCAGTACTTC.

This clonotype was counted ten times or more. The chain carries TRBV20-1 and TRBJ2-2; D gene uncertain. The CDR3 loop spans 16 amino acids. Germline V gene sequence: CDR1 DFQATT, CDR2 SNEGSKA (reference sequence). Trimming cost V 1 base and J 0 bases, with 12 bases left between them. The CDR3 region is CSARAWASTNTGELFF. The DNA of the CDR3 is TGCAGTGCTAGAGCGTGGGCTAGTACGAACACCGGGGAGCTGTTTTTT.

The chain recombines TRBV12-3 or TRBV12-4 with TRBJ1-1; TRBD1 might be the D (5 bases). The CDR3 extends over 14 amino acids. The ends were cut back, 3 bases at V and 1 base at J, with 9 bases in the middle. As DNA, the CDR3 is TGTGCCAGCAGTTTGACAGCAGAGAACACTGAAGCTTTCTTT. Protein: CASSLTAENTEAFF.

This clonotype has at least ten counts. The chain recombines TRBV2 with TRBJ2-7; D is possibly TRBD2 (7 bases). The CDR3 covers 15 residues. CDR1 is SNHLY and CDR2 is FYNNEI in the germline V gene. Trimming pared 3 bases from V and 3 bases from J, leaving 15 bases between. In nucleotides, the CDR3 is TGTGCCAGCAGTGACCCCAGGGGAGGGGGCTACGAGCAGTACTTC. Translating it yields CASSDPRGGGYEQYF.

The rearrangement uses TRBV2 and TRBJ2-7; tentative D call: TRBD1 (6 bases). Germline-derived CDR1 and CDR2 are SNHLY and FYNNEI. V lost 3 bases and J lost 3, with 21 bases in between. The length of the CDR3 is 17 residues. In DNA form, the CDR3 reads TGTGCCAGCAGTGACCCCCGGGACAAAGCGATGATCTACGAGCAGTACTTC. It translates to CASSDPRDKAMIYEQYF. The variable domain in full, completed from reference TRBV2 and TRBJ2-7, reads EPEVTQTPSHQVTQMGQEVILRCVPISNHLYFYWYRQILGQKVEFLVSFYNNEISEKSEIFDDQFSVERPDGSNFTLKIRSTKLEDSAMYFCASSDPRDKAMIYEQYFGPGTRLTVT.

The sample holds a few counts of this clonotype. V and J are TRBV12-5 and TRBJ2-7; perhaps TRBD1 as D (5 bases). This CDR3 comprises 17 residues. Germline-derived CDR1 and CDR2 are LGHNT and FRNRAP. The ends were cut back, 0 bases at V and 3 bases at J, with 18 bases in the middle. This chain's CDR3 is CASGLVDLRQNLYEQYF. The DNA of the CDR3 is TGTGCTAGTGGTTTGGTAGATTTAAGACAGAACCTCTACGAGCAGTACTTC. Together with reference TRBV12-5 and TRBJ2-7, the CDR3 gives the full variable domain: DARVTQTPRHKVTEMGQEVTMRCQPILGHNTVFWYRQTMMQGLELLAYFRNRAPLDDSGMPKDRFSAEMPDATLATLKIQPSEPRDSAVYFCASGLVDLRQNLYEQYFGPGTRLTVT.

The V gene is TRBV7-2, the J gene TRBJ2-1; D not resolved. Trimming shortened V by 2 bases and J by 7 bases, and 18 bases separated the two germline ends. The CDR3 consists of 16 residues. CDR1 is SGHTA and CDR2 is FQGNSA in the germline V gene. As DNA, the CDR3 is TGTGCCAGCAGCTTAATAATGGAAGGCTTTAGGAATGAGCAGTTCTTC. Encoded protein: CASSLIMEGFRNEQFF.